The 9 T cell receptor beta chains presented below share a single source sample, sequenced in a study of control samples from healthy donors and cancer patients. The repertoire was sequenced with immunoSEQ multiplex PCR; TCRdb's copy has only in-frame clones and lacks some. The top ten hold approximately 2% of the sample, which has over 100,000 clones, around 93% seen once. The sample was blood. The source is a woman between 50 and 59 years old in good health.

The rearrangement joins TRBV5-6 to TRBJ1-1, with D possibly being TRBD1 (5 bases). The CDR3 totals 12 residues. V lost 3 bases and J 5 bases, leaving 8 bases between the germline ends. CDR1 and CDR2 (germline): SGHDT, YYEEEE. Here the CDR3 reads CASSSGGTEAFF. DNA of the CDR3: TGTGCCAGCAGCTCCGGGGGGACTGAAGCTTTCTTT.

The genes are TRBV2 and TRBJ2-1, with 10 positions matching TRBD2. CDR1 and CDR2 (germline): SNHLY, FYNNEI. V shed 5 bases and J 6 bases; nucleotides not matched to a gene: 10. This CDR3 is built from 16 residues. CDR3 region: CASSQTGLAPSNEQFF. The CDR3 region has the DNA TGTGCCAGCAGTCAGACGGGACTAGCGCCGAGCAATGAGCAGTTCTTC.

The chain uses TRBV28 and TRBJ1-4; 8 bases are shared with TRBD1. The J segment lost 0 bases and the V segment lost 3 bases, leaving 9 bases of the junction unmatched. The CDR3 consists of 18 residues. Germline values: CDR1 MDHEN, CDR2 SYDVKM. As DNA, the CDR3 is TGTGCCAGCAGTTTCCCACCCGGACAGGGAACAACTAATGAAAAACTGTTTTTT. It yields the protein CASSFPPGQGTTNEKLFF.

CDR3 in DNA: TGTGCCAGCAGCCCAAGCAGAGGCACCTACGAGCAGTACTTC. Its translation: CASSPSRGTYEQYF. The chain is built from TRBV13 and TRBJ2-7, with no clear D. The V and J ends lost 5 bases and 2 bases respectively, with 13 bases between them. The germline V gene encodes CDR1 PRHDT and CDR2 FYEKMQ (reference sequence). The CDR3 consists of 14 residues.

The V gene is TRBV19, the J gene TRBJ1-6; unclear D gene. The CDR3 is 17 residues long. V was cut by 2 bases and J by 5 bases, with 16 bases left in between. Germline-derived CDR1 and CDR2 are LNHDA and SQIVND (reference sequence). The CDR3 DNA follows: TGTGCCAGTAGTATAAGGACTATGGCTACTGATAATTCACCCCTCCACTTT. As protein: CASSIRTMATDNSPLHF.

This clone has only one observation. The genes are TRBV5-1 and TRBJ2-4; 7 bases are a match to TRBD1. V gave up 4 bases and J gave up 0 bases; unmatched junction bases: 4. The CDR3 is 15 amino acids. Looked up from germline, CDR1 is SGHRS and CDR2 is YFSETQ. Here the CDR3 reads CASSADRLAKNIQYF. The CDR3, as DNA: TGCGCCAGCAGCGCGGACAGGCTAGCCAAAAACATTCAGTACTTC.

V is TRBV6-5 and J is TRBJ2-7, with 8 bases matching TRBD1. The trim removed 6 bases at V and 5 bases at J, leaving 12 bases unmatched. Germline lookup yields CDR1 MNHEY and CDR2 SVGAGI. This CDR3 comprises 15 residues. CDR3: CASSLLRTGRNEQYF. Written as DNA, the CDR3 is TGTGCCAGCAGCCTTCTCCGGACAGGGCGCAACGAGCAGTACTTC.

The rearrangement joins TRBV12-3 or TRBV12-4 to TRBJ1-6; D call uncertain. The CDR3 sequence is 12 residues long. V was trimmed by 2 bases and J by 12 bases, leaving 8 bases between them. CDR3 sequence reads: CASSLLGGPLHF. CDR3 nucleotides: TGTGCCAGCAGTTTACTGGGCGGACCCCTCCACTTT.

The V call is TRBV5-1, the J call TRBJ1-4; 9 nucleotides match TRBD1. Trimming cost V 2 bases and J 1 base; bases outside gene matches: 3. This CDR3 is built from 16 residues. The germline gives CDR1 SGHRS, CDR2 YFSETQ. The CDR3 DNA reads as TGCGCCAGCAGCTTACAGGGGGCGGTAACTAATGAAAAACTGTTTTTT. Its protein product is CASSLQGAVTNEKLFF.